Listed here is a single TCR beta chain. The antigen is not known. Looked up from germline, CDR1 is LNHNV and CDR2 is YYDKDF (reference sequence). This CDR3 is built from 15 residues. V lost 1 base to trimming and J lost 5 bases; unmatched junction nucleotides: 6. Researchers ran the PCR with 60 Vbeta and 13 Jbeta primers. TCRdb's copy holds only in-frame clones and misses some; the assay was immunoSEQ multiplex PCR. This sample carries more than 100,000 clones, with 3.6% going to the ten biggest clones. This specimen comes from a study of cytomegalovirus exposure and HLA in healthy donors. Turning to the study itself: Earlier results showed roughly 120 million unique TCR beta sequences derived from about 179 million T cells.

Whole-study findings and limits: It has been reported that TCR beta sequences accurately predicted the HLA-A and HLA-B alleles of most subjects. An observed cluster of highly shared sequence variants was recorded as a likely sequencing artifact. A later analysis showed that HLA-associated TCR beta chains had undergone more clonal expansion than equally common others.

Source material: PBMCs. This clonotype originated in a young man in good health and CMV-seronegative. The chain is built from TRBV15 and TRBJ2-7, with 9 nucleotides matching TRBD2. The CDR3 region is CATSRGREGRHEQYF. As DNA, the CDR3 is TGTGCCACCAGCAGAGGGCGGGAGGGTCGCCACGAGCAGTACTTC. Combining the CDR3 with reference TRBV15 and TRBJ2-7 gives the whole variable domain DAMVIQNPRYQVTQFGKPVTLSCSQTLNHNVMYWYQQKSSQAPKLLFHYYDKDFNNEADTPDNFQSRRPNTSFCFLDIRSPGLGDTAMYLCATSRGREGRHEQYFGPGTRLTVT.